The next 13 T cell receptor beta chains were all read from a single sample in a study of neoadjuvant anti-PD-1 for oral cavity cancer. Measured with immunoSEQ multiplex PCR; TCRdb has only the in-frame clones, and not every one. The sample lists 15,000 to 20,000 clones, 55% to 80% occurring once. The sequenced sample was PBMCs, obtained before nivolumab (anti-PD-1) treatment. Source of these receptors: a person between 40 and 79 years old with oral cavity squamous cell carcinoma.

The chain joins TRBV10-2 to TRBJ1-5; no reliable D call. The CDR3 spans 13 residues. The V end was cut by 4 bases, the J end by 5 bases, with 9 bases between. Germline V gene lookup returns CDR1 WSHSY and CDR2 SAAADI. The CDR3 here is CASSVFPDQPQHF. The CDR3 coding sequence is TGCGCCAGCAGTGTGTTCCCCGATCAGCCCCAGCATTTT.

The chain recombines TRBV29-1 with TRBJ2-7; 10 positions match TRBD2. V lost 5 bases, J lost 2 bases, and 3 bases stayed unmatched. The germline gives CDR1 SQVTM, CDR2 ANQGSEA. The CDR3 runs 13 residues. The CDR3 is CSVIAGGPYEQYF. The CDR3 nucleotides read TGCAGCGTTATAGCGGGAGGACCCTACGAGCAGTACTTC.

The chain couples TRBV19 to TRBJ1-4, with D uncertain. This CDR3 is 14 amino acids long. Trimming removed 3 bases from V and 5 bases from J, with 10 bases in between. Germline CDR1 and CDR2: LNHDA and SQIVND (reference sequence). The chain's CDR3 is CASSMAAANEKLFF. The CDR3 DNA reads TGTGCCAGTAGTATGGCGGCAGCAAATGAAAAACTGTTTTTT.

This clone was seen only a few times. The genes are TRBV10-1 and TRBJ2-7; TRBD1 agrees at 8 bases. The CDR3 is made up of 14 amino acids. Trimming cost V 3 bases and J 3 bases; bases outside gene matches: 4. Germline CDR1 reads WNHNN; CDR2 reads SYGVQD (reference sequence). CDR3 residues: CASSDHRGNYEQYF. The CDR3 region has the DNA TGCGCCAGCAGTGATCACAGGGGGAACTACGAGCAGTACTTC.

Only a few counts were recorded for this clone. This chain uses TRBV7-2 with TRBJ2-1; TRBD2 matches 15 bases. Unmatched junction bases numbered 4, after V lost 1 base and J lost 3 bases. This CDR3 contains 18 residues. Looked up from germline, CDR1 is SGHTA and CDR2 is FQGNSA. CDR3 protein: CASSLEGTSGRFYNEQFF. CDR3 nucleotides: TGTGCCAGCAGCTTAGAAGGGACTAGCGGGAGGTTCTACAATGAGCAGTTCTTC.

The chain is built from TRBV7-2 and TRBJ2-5, with a weak D call TRBD2 (6 bases). CDR3 length equals 17 residues. The V gene lost 0 bases and the J gene lost 1 base, with 15 bases spanning the gap. From germline, CDR1 is SGHTA and CDR2 FQGNSA. DNA for the CDR3: TGTGCCAGCAGCTTAGCGGGGGGACCGGTCTTCCAAGAGACCCAGTACTTC. Translation gives CASSLAGGPVFQETQYF.

The CDR3 loop is CASSLTGGIQETQYF. CDR3 DNA sequence: TGTGCCAGCAGTCTGACAGGGGGTATCCAAGAGACCCAGTACTTC. The chain employs TRBV6-6 and TRBJ2-5, with 9 bases matching TRBD1. V dropped 5 bases and J dropped 1; count of bases not matched to a gene: 5. The CDR3 is 15 amino acids. CDR1 is MNHNY, CDR2 SVGAGI, per germline (reference sequence).

J is TRBJ2-7 and V is TRBV2; either TRBD1 or TRBD2 may supply D (6 bases each). The germline V gene has CDR1 SNHLY and CDR2 FYNNEI. This CDR3 spans 13 amino acids. The V end was cut by 1 base, the J end by 11 bases, with 15 bases between. In DNA, the CDR3 is TGTGCCAGCAGTGAAGAGGGGGGTCCCTGGAAGTACTTC. Residues: CASSEEGGPWKYF. The complete variable domain, with remaining parts taken from reference TRBV2 and TRBJ2-7, reads EPEVTQTPSHQVTQMGQEVILRCVPISNHLYFYWYRQILGQKVEFLVSFYNNEISEKSEIFDDQFSVERPDGSNFTLKIRSTKLEDSAMYFCASSEEGGPWKYFGPGTRLTVT.

The rearrangement uses TRBV6-5 and TRBJ2-1, with TRBD2 identical over 7 bases. With 2 bases clipped from V and 1 base from J, the junction kept 2 bases outside the gene matches. CDR1 MNHEY and CDR2 SVGAGI come from the germline V gene. The CDR3 runs 15 residues. CDR3 sequence reads: CASSYLAVSYNEQFF. In DNA form, the CDR3 reads TGTGCCAGCAGTTACCTAGCGGTTTCCTACAATGAGCAGTTCTTC.

The J gene is TRBJ2-7, the V gene TRBV10-3; a possible D gene is TRBD1 (5 bases). This CDR3 contains 15 residues. The germline gives CDR1 ENHRY, CDR2 SYGVKD. V lost 0 bases, J lost 0 bases, and 9 bases lay in between. CDR3 sequence (DNA): TGTGCCATCAGTGAGTCGACAGTGAGCTCCTACGAGCAGTACTTC. Amino acid sequence: CAISESTVSSYEQYF.

The genes are TRBV6-6 and TRBJ2-1, with TRBD2 matching 11 bases. The V gene's germline CDR1 is MNHNY and CDR2 SVGAGI (reference sequence). The CDR3 length is 16 residues. V lost 6 bases, J lost 7 bases, and 11 bases stayed unmatched. The chain's CDR3 is CASRARLAGGSNEQFF. The CDR3 nucleotides read TGTGCCAGCAGGGCGCGCCTAGCGGGAGGTTCGAATGAGCAGTTCTTC.

This rearrangement joins TRBV10-3 to TRBJ2-5, with 10 positions matching TRBD2. CDR3 size: 14 residues. V shed 4 bases, J shed 4 bases, and the junction held 3 bases outside the gene matches. Germline CDR1 is ENHRY and CDR2 is SYGVKD. The CDR3 loop reads CAISGVAGGETQYF. The CDR3 region has the DNA TGTGCCATCAGTGGGGTAGCGGGGGGAGAGACCCAGTACTTC.

This clone was found a few times. The gene calls are TRBV11-2 and TRBJ1-5; D is ambiguous. The germline V gene encodes CDR1 SGHAT and CDR2 FQNNGV. The CDR3 consists of 13 residues. The V gene lost 0 bases and the J gene lost 7 bases, with 7 bases spanning the gap. The DNA of the CDR3 is TGTGCCAGCAGCTTAGACACCGGACAGCCCCAGCATTTT. This sequence encodes CASSLDTGQPQHF.